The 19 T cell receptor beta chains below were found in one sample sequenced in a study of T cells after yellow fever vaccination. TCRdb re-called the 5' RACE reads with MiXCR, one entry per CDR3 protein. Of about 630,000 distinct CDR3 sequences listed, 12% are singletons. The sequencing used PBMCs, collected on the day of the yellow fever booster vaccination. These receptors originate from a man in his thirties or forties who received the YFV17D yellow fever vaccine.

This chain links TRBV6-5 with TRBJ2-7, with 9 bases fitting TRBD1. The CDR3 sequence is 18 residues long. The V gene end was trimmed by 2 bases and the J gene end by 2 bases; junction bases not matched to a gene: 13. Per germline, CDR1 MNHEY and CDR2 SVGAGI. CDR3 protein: CASSYLPYPGQGTYEQYF. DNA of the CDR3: TGTGCCAGCAGTTACCTTCCTTATCCGGGACAGGGAACCTACGAGCAGTACTTC.

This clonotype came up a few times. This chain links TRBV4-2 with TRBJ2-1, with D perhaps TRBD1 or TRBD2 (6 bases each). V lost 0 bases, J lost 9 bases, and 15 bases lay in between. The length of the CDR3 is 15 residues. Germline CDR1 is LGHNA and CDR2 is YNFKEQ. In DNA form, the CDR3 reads TGTGCCAGCAGCCAAGAGGGGGCCCTGGGGGGTGAGCAGTTCTTC. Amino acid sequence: CASSQEGALGGEQFF.

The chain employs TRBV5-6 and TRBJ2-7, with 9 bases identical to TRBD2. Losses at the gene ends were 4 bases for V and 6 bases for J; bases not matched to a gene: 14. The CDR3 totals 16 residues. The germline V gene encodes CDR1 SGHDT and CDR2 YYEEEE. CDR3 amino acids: CASSPQVWREGLEQYF. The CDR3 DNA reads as TGTGCCAGCAGCCCCCAGGTCTGGCGGGAGGGCCTCGAGCAGTACTTC.

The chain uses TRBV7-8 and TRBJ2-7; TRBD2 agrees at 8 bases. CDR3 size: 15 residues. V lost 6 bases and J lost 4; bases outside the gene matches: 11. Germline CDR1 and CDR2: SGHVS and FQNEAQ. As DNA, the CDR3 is TGTGCCAGCAGTAAACAAAGCGGGAGTTTTTACGAGCAGTACTTC. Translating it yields CASSKQSGSFYEQYF.

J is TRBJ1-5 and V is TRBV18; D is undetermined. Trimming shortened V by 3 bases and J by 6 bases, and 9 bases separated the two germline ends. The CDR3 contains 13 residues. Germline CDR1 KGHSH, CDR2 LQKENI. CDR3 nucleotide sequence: TGTGCCAGCTCACCTGGGAGGGTTCAGCCCCAGCATTTT. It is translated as CASSPGRVQPQHF.

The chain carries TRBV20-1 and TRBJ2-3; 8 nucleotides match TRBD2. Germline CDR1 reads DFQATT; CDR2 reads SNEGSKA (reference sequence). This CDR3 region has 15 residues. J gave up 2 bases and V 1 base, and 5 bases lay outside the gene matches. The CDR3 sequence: CSARGASGYTDTQYF. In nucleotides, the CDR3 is TGCAGTGCTAGAGGGGCTAGCGGGTACACAGATACGCAGTATTTT.

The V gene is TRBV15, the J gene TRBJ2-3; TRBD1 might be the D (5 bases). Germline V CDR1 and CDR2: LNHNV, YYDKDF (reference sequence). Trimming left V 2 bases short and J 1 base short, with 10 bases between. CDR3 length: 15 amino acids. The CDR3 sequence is CATSRQGSGTDTQYF. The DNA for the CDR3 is TGTGCCACCAGCAGACAGGGCTCTGGCACAGATACGCAGTATTTT. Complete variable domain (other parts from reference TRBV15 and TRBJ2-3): DAMVIQNPRYQVTQFGKPVTLSCSQTLNHNVMYWYQQKSSQAPKLLFHYYDKDFNNEADTPDNFQSRRPNTSFCFLDIRSPGLGDTAMYLCATSRQGSGTDTQYFGPGTRLTVL.

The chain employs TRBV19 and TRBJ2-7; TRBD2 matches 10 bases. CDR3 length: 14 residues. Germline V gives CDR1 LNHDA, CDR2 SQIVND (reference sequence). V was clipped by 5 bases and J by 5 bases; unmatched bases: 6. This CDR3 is CASSSSGSRNEQYF. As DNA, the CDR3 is TGTGCCAGTAGTTCTAGCGGGAGTAGAAACGAGCAGTACTTC.

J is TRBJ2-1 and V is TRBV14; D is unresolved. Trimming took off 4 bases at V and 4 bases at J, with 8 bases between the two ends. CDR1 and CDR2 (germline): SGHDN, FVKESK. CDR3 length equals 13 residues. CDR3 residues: CASSRNHYNEQFF. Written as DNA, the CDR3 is TGTGCCAGCAGCCGAAACCATTACAATGAGCAGTTCTTC.

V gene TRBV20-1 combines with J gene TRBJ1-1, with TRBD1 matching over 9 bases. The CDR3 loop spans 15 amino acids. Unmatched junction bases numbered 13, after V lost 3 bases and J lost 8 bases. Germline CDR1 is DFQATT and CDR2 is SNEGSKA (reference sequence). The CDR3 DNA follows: TGCAGTGCTAGGGTCGGGACAGGGACCGCTACAGAAGCTTTCTTT. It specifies CSARVGTGTATEAFF.

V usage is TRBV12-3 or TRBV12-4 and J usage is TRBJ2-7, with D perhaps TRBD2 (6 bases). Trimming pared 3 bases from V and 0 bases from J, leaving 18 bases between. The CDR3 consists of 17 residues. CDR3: CASSFVGGRRSSYEQYF. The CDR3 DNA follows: TGTGCCAGCAGTTTTGTGGGAGGACGGCGGAGCTCCTACGAGCAGTACTTC.

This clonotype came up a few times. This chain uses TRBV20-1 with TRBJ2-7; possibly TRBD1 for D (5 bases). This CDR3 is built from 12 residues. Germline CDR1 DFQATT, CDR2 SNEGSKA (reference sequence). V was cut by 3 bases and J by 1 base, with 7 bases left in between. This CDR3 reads CSASYRSYEQYF. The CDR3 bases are TGCAGTGCTAGTTACAGGTCCTACGAGCAGTACTTC.

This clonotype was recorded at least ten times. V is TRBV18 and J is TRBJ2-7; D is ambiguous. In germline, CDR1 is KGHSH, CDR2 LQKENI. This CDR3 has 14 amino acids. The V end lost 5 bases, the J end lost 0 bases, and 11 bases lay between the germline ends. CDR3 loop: CASSTGLVSYEQYF. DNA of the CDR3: TGTGCCAGCTCAACTGGGTTAGTCTCCTACGAGCAGTACTTC.

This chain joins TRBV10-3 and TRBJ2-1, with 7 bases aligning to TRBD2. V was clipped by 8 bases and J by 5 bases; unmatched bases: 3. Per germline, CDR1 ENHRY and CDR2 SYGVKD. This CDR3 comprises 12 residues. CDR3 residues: CAIGRENNEQFF. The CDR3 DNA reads TGTGCCATCGGGAGGGAAAACAATGAGCAGTTCTTC.

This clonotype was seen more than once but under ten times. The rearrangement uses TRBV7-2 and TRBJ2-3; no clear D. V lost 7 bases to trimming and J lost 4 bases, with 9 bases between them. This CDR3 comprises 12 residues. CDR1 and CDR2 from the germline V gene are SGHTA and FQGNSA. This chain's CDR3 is CASTPGPDTQYF. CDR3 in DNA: TGTGCCAGCACCCCAGGCCCAGATACGCAGTATTTT.

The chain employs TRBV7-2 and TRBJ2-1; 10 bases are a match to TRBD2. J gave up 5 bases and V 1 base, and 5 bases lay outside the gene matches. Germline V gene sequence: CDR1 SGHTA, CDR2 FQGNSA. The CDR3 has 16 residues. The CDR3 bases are TGTGCCAGCAGCTTAGAGGCTAGCGGGAGAAACAATGAGCAGTTCTTC. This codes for CASSLEASGRNNEQFF. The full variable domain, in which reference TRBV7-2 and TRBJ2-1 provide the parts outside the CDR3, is GAGVSQSPSNKVTEKGKDVELRCDPISGHTALYWYRQSLGQGLEFLIYFQGNSAPDKSGLPSDRFSAERTGGSVSTLTIQRTQQEDSAVYLCASSLEASGRNNEQFFGPGTRLTVL.

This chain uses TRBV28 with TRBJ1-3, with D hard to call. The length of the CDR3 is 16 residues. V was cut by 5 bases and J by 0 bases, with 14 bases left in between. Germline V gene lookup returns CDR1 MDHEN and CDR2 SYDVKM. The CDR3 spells CASSEERRFSGNTIYF. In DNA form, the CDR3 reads TGTGCCAGCAGTGAGGAGCGCCGGTTCTCTGGAAACACCATATATTTT.

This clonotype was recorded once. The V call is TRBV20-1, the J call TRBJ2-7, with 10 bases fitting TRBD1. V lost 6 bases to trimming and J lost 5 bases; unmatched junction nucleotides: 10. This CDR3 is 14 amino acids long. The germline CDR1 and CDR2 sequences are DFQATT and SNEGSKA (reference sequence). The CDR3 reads CSAGQGQGLHEQYF. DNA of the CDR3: TGCAGTGCGGGCCAGGGACAGGGGTTGCACGAGCAGTACTTC.

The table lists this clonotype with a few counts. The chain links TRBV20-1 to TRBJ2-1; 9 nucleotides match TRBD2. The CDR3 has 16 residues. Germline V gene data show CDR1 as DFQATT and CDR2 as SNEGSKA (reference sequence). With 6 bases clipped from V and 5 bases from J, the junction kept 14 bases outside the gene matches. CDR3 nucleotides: TGCAGTGCAAGCGTCCTTATAGCGGGAGCTGACAATGAGCAGTTCTTC. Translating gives CSASVLIAGADNEQFF.